This T cell receptor beta chain was retrieved from a study of shared T cell receptors in the human thymus. Unmatched junction bases numbered 5, after V lost 3 bases and J lost 2 bases. The germline gives CDR1 SQVTM, CDR2 ANQGSEA. The CDR3 totals 14 residues. Generated by immunoSEQ multiplex PCR, the TCRdb table keeps only in-frame clones and is missing some. Among fewer than 700,000 clones listed, 88% were seen once. Another study also made use of these data, one on human thymus T cells. That work contributes: Thymic tissue was derived from resections collected during corrective heart surgery. Repertoires from thymus and blood appeared to show biased V and J gene usage. There were highly overlapping thymic repertoires among unrelated individuals, as related research reported.

This clonotype was obtained from a boy younger than two with a congenital heart defect. J is TRBJ2-5 and V is TRBV29-1; 8 nucleotides align to TRBD2. The source material was thymocytes. The CDR3 sequence is CSVDAAGVQETQYF. CDR3 nucleotide sequence: TGCAGCGTTGACGCAGCGGGAGTTCAAGAGACCCAGTACTTC.